A single sample gave rise to the 20 T cell receptor beta chains below, sequenced in a study of cytomegalovirus exposure and HLA in healthy donors (dated by TCRdb to between 2016 and 2019). Libraries were made using the immunoSEQ multiplex PCR assay. The clones in this table, taken by TCRdb from immuneACCESS, are in-frame only. Not every clone is retained; where verified, under half of the shortfall comes from an unresolved V gene, and the cause of the rest is unknown. Within this sample are 300,000 or so clones, with around 90% of them counted one time only. The ten largest clonotypes hold around 0.88% of the sample. Specimen: PBMCs. The source of these receptors is a man aged 25-40 years in good health and CMV-seronegative.

The gene calls are TRBV7-9 and TRBJ1-2; D perhaps matches TRBD1 (5 bases). This CDR3 has 14 amino acids. V lost 0 bases to trimming and J lost 6 bases, with 11 bases between them. The V gene's germline CDR1 is SEHNR and CDR2 FQNEAQ (reference sequence). CDR3: CASSLAIPGDGYTF. CDR3 nucleotides: TGTGCCAGCAGCTTAGCTATCCCGGGGGATGGCTACACCTTC.

The chain uses TRBV5-1 and TRBJ2-7; D is perhaps TRBD1 (5 bases). The V end lost 1 base, the J end lost 5 bases, and 16 bases lay between the germline ends. CDR1 SGHRS and CDR2 YFSETQ come from the germline V gene. There are 15 residues in the CDR3. The CDR3: CASSLIAGSGDEQYF. The CDR3 DNA is TGCGCCAGCAGCTTGATAGCAGGGTCGGGCGACGAGCAGTACTTC.

V is TRBV27 and J is TRBJ2-3; maybe TRBD2 (6 bases). With 2 bases removed from V and 0 bases from J, the gap between germline ends came to 9 bases. The CDR3 consists of 15 residues. Germline V gene lookup returns CDR1 MNHEY and CDR2 SMNVEV (reference sequence). The CDR3 is CASSLLAGSTDTQYF. The CDR3 bases are TGTGCCAGCAGTTTACTTGCGGGGAGCACAGATACGCAGTATTTT.

This sequence joins TRBV27 and TRBJ2-3, with 10 bases fitting TRBD2. This CDR3 region has 17 residues. V lost 4 bases to trimming and J lost 3 bases; unmatched junction nucleotides: 10. Germline CDR1 MNHEY, CDR2 SMNVEV (reference sequence). The CDR3 DNA is TGTGCCAGCAGTTCATATAGCGGGGGGCTCAATACAGATACGCAGTATTTT. Translation gives CASSSYSGGLNTDTQYF.

The genes are TRBV5-1 and TRBJ2-2, with 8 bases that match TRBD1. The CDR3 has 15 amino acids. V was clipped by 8 bases and J by 2 bases; unmatched bases: 8. Germline V CDR1 and CDR2: SGHRS, YFSETQ. The chain's CDR3 is CASNPGQVNTGELFF. The DNA of the CDR3 is TGCGCCAGTAACCCGGGACAGGTAAACACCGGGGAGCTGTTTTTT. Complete variable domain (other parts from reference TRBV5-1 and TRBJ2-2): KAGVTQTPRYLIKTRGQQVTLSCSPISGHRSVSWYQQTPGQGLQFLFEYFSETQRNKGNFPGRFSGRQFSNSRSEMNVSTLELGDSALYLCASNPGQVNTGELFFGEGSRLTVL.

This chain connects TRBV6-1 to TRBJ1-6, with TRBD1 matching over 7 bases. The CDR3 length is 14 residues. Per germline, CDR1 MNHNS and CDR2 SASEGT. V lost 5 bases, J lost 6 bases, and 4 bases stayed unmatched. The CDR3 protein is CASSTGQVNSPLHF. CDR3 DNA: TGTGCCAGCAGTACCGGACAGGTTAATTCACCCCTCCACTTT.

V usage is TRBV30 and J usage is TRBJ1-2, with D possibly TRBD1 on 6 matching bases. The V gene's germline CDR1 is GTSNPN and CDR2 SVGIG (reference sequence). CDR3 length equals 13 residues. Trimming removed 1 base at V and 6 bases at J, with 12 bases between. The CDR3 here is CAWSDQGIDGYTF. Here the CDR3 DNA reads TGTGCCTGGAGTGATCAGGGGATCGATGGCTACACCTTC.

This clone was detected a few times. This chain links TRBV11-3 with TRBJ2-7, with a weak D call TRBD1 (7 bases). Germline V gene data show CDR1 as SGHNT and CDR2 as YENEEA. The V gene lost 3 bases and the J gene lost 5 bases, with 14 bases spanning the gap. This CDR3 has 14 residues. Here the CDR3 DNA reads TGTGCCAGCAGCTTCGGCGGGACAGAGGACGAGCAGTACTTC. Translating gives CASSFGGTEDEQYF.

The rearrangement uses TRBV9 and TRBJ2-7, with D maybe TRBD1 (6 bases). The germline V and J ends were trimmed by 3 bases and 3 bases, with 10 bases remaining between them. The CDR3 covers 13 residues. Germline V gene sequence: CDR1 SGDLS, CDR2 YYNGEE. In DNA, the CDR3 is TGTGCCAGCAGCGGAAGGGGGAGCTACGAGCAGTACTTC. This translates into CASSGRGSYEQYF.

The chain uses TRBV19 and TRBJ2-2, with TRBD1 matching over 10 bases. With V trimmed by 4 bases and J by 5 bases, 1 base remained unmatched. The CDR3 is 14 residues long. Germline CDR1 is LNHDA and CDR2 is SQIVND (reference sequence). CDR3 sequence (DNA): TGTGCCAGTAGTAGGACAGGGGGAACCGGGGAGCTGTTTTTT. It codes for CASSRTGGTGELFF.

The chain has TRBV4-1 and TRBJ2-1; 7 nucleotides line up with TRBD2. This CDR3 has 15 amino acids. CDR1 is MGHRA, CDR2 YSYEKL, per germline. The V segment lost 5 bases and the J segment 0 bases; nucleotides outside the gene matches: 4. The CDR3 spells CASSLGLFSYNEQFF. The CDR3 DNA sequence: TGCGCCAGCAGCTTGGGACTATTCTCCTACAATGAGCAGTTCTTC.

This clone has only one observation. V gene TRBV4-1 combines with J gene TRBJ1-2, with 10 bases that match TRBD1. The germline CDR1 and CDR2 sequences are MGHRA and YSYEKL. The CDR3 spans 16 residues. V dropped 0 bases and J dropped 4; count of bases not matched to a gene: 5. DNA for the CDR3: TGCGCCAGCAGCCAAGATGGAGACAGGGGGCTCTATGGCTACACCTTC. Protein: CASSQDGDRGLYGYTF.

This chain uses TRBV5-4 with TRBJ2-5; 10 bases align to TRBD2. Germline V gene data show CDR1 as SGHNT and CDR2 as YYREEE (reference sequence). After removal of 0 bases from V and 2 bases from J, the junction contained 1 base not matched to a gene. The CDR3 is 15 amino acids. CDR3 protein: CASSLGGLAQETQYF. The CDR3 nucleotides read TGTGCCAGCAGCTTGGGGGGACTAGCGCAAGAGACCCAGTACTTC.

This sequence joins TRBV29-1 and TRBJ1-2, with 9 bases that match TRBD1. V lost 6 bases, J lost 5 bases, and 10 bases stayed unmatched. CDR1 and CDR2 (germline): SQVTM, ANQGSEA. This CDR3 has 14 amino acids. CDR3 nucleotides: TGCAGCGTCGCCGCGACAGGGGGTTTTTATGGCTACACCTTC. Its protein is CSVAATGGFYGYTF.

The rearrangement uses TRBV27 and TRBJ1-4; weak D call: TRBD1 (6 bases). This CDR3 comprises 15 residues. V shed 6 bases and J shed 5 bases, with 16 bases lying between them. CDR1 is MNHEY, CDR2 SMNVEV, per germline (reference sequence). The CDR3 here is CASSPEGTRNEKLFF. For the CDR3, the DNA is TGTGCCAGCAGCCCCGAAGGGACACGGAATGAAAAACTGTTTTTT.

The chain has TRBV7-9 and TRBJ1-3; D unresolved. The CDR3 loop spans 17 amino acids. The ends were cut back, 2 bases at V and 1 base at J, with 15 bases in the middle. From germline, CDR1 is SEHNR and CDR2 FQNEAQ (reference sequence). CDR3 protein: CASSLTAVQASGNTIYF. CDR3 coding DNA: TGTGCCAGCAGCTTAACGGCAGTTCAGGCGTCTGGAAACACCATATATTTT.

This clone was picked up a small number of times. The chain has TRBV4-3 and TRBJ2-3; tentative D call: TRBD2 (6 bases). V lost 3 bases and J lost 14, with 24 bases in between. Germline V gene lookup returns CDR1 LGHNA and CDR2 YSLEER. This CDR3 has 15 residues. CDR3 DNA: TGCGCCAGCAGCCAGCAAGATGCGGGGAGTCGCAGGCGGTATTTT. Translated, it gives CASSQQDAGSRRRYF.

The chain recombines TRBV11-2 with TRBJ1-1; 7 bases are shared with TRBD1. This CDR3 region has 15 residues. Per the germline V gene, CDR1 is SGHAT and CDR2 is FQNNGV. The V segment lost 4 bases and the J segment 0 bases; nucleotides outside the gene matches: 5. The CDR3 DNA sequence: TGTGCCAGCAGCTCATCCGGGACAGTGAACACTGAAGCTTTCTTT. Its translation: CASSSSGTVNTEAFF.

The V call is TRBV19, the J call TRBJ2-2, with 7 bases matching TRBD1. From germline, CDR1 is LNHDA and CDR2 SQIVND (reference sequence). The CDR3 spans 18 residues. After removal of 4 bases from V and 6 bases from J, the junction contained 17 bases not matched to a gene. In DNA form, the CDR3 reads TGTGCCAGTAGTACTACCGTGTACCGGACAGGCTTTTCCGGGGAGCTGTTTTTT. Encoded protein: CASSTTVYRTGFSGELFF. The whole variable domain, remainder taken from reference TRBV19 and TRBJ2-2, is DGGITQSPKYLFRKEGQNVTLSCEQNLNHDAMYWYRQDPGQGLRLIYYSQIVNDFQKGDIAEGYSVSREKKESFPLTVTSAQKNPTAFYLCASSTTVYRTGFSGELFFGEGSRLTVL.

V usage is TRBV19 and J usage is TRBJ2-4; D possibly corresponds to TRBD1 (6 bases). Between the trimmed V and J ends, which lost 1 base and 7 bases, there was a span of 8 bases. The CDR3 consists of 13 residues. Germline CDR1 LNHDA, CDR2 SQIVND (reference sequence). This CDR3 reads CASSIGRGNIQYF. CDR3 DNA sequence: TGTGCCAGTAGTATAGGCAGGGGTAACATTCAGTACTTC.